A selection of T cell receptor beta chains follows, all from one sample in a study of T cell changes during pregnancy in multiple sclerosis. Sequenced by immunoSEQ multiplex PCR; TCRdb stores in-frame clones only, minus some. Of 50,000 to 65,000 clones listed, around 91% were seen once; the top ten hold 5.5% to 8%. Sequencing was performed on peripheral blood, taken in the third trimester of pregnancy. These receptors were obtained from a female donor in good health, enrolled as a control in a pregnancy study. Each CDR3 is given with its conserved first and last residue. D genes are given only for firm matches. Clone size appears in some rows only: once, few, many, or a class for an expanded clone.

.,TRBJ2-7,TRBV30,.,CAWSRGEMYEQYF,TGTGCCTGGAGTCGCGGGGAGATGTACGAGCAGTACTTC
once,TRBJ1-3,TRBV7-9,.,CASSWGGRGNTIYF,TGTGCCAGCAGCTGGGGGGGACGCGGAAACACCATATATTTT
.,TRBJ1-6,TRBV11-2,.,CASSLGGGNSPLHF,TGTGCCAGCAGCTTAGGCGGGGGTAATTCACCCCTCCACTTT
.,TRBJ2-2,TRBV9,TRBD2,CASRTSGKNTGELFF,TGTGCCAGTCGGACTAGCGGGAAGAACACCGGGGAGCTGTTTTTT
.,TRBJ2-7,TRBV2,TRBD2,CASRRGEIYEQYF,TGTGCCAGCAGGCGGGGGGAAATCTACGAGCAGTACTTC
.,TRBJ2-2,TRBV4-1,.,CASSQVRGAGKAGELFF,TGCGCCAGCAGCCAAGTGAGGGGCGCGGGAAAGGCCGGGGAGCTGTTTTTT
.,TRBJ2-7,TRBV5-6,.,CASSSPSRQVSYEQYF,TGTGCCAGCAGCTCCCCGTCGAGACAGGTTTCCTACGAGCAGTACTTC
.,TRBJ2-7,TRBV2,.,CASSGGGHSYEQYF,TGTGCCAGCAGTGGGGGGGGGCACTCCTACGAGCAGTACTTC
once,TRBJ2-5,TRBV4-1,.,CASSHPGLGQETQYF,TGCGCCAGCAGCCACCCGGGACTGGGACAAGAGACCCAGTACTTC
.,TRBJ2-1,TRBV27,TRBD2,CASSLSGLAGFGYNEQFF,TGTGCCAGCAGTTTGTCTGGACTAGCGGGATTCGGCTACAATGAGCAGTTCTTC
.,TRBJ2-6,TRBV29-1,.,CSVEGGASGANVLTF,TGCAGCGTTGAAGGCGGGGCCTCTGGGGCCAACGTCCTGACTTTC
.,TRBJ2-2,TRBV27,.,CASSLGRGTGELFF,TGTGCCAGCAGTTTGGGTAGAGGGACCGGGGAGCTGTTTTTT
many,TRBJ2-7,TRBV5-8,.,CASSIQGSYEQYF,TGTGCCAGCAGCATACAGGGCAGCTACGAGCAGTACTTC
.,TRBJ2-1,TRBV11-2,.,CASSLAGDNEQFF,TGTGCCAGCAGCTTAGCGGGGGACAATGAGCAGTTCTTC
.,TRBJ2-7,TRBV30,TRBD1,CAWRGQGAREQYF,TGTGCCTGGAGAGGACAGGGGGCGAGAGAGCAGTACTTC
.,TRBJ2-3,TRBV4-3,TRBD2,CASSQELAGGNTQYF,TGCGCCAGCAGCCAAGAGTTAGCGGGGGGGAATACGCAGTATTTT
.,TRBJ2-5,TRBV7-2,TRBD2,CASSLLRGRETQYF,TGTGCCAGCAGCTTGTTGCGGGGGAGGGAGACCCAGTACTTC
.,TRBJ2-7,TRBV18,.,CASSPRGQYEQYF,TGTGCCAGCTCACCACGGGGGCAATACGAGCAGTACTTC
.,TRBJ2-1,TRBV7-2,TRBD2,CASSSGLAGGNEQFF,TGTGCCAGCAGCTCGGGACTAGCGGGAGGCAATGAGCAGTTCTTC
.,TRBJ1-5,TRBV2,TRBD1,CASRGGQGGQPQHF,TGTGCCAGCAGGGGAGGACAGGGAGGACAGCCCCAGCATTTT
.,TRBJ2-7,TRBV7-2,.,CASSLDHYEQYF,TGTGCCAGCAGCTTAGATCATTACGAGCAGTACTTC
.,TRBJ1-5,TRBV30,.,CAWSVGGTNQPQHF,TGTGCCTGGAGTGTTGGGGGCACCAATCAGCCCCAGCATTTT
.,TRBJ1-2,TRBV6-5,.,CASSAGRTSNYGYTF,TGTGCCAGCAGTGCGGGGCGAACGAGTAACTATGGCTACACCTTC
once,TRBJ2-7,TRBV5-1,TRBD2,CASSSEGLVPYEQYF,TGCGCCAGCAGCTCGGAGGGACTAGTCCCCTACGAGCAGTACTTC
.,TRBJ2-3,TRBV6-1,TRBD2,CASSVPGTSGGGDTDTQYF,TGTGCCAGCAGTGTACCCGGGACTAGCGGGGGGGGAGACACAGATACGCAGTATTTT
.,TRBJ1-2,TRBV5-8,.,CASPLRYGYTF,TGTGCCAGCCCTCTTCGGTATGGCTACACCTTC
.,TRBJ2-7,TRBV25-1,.,CASSDTGTYEQYF,TGTGCCAGCAGTGACACTGGTACCTACGAGCAGTACTTC
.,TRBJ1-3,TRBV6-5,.,CASSYTGISGNTIYF,TGTGCCAGCAGTTATACGGGAATCTCTGGAAACACCATATATTTT
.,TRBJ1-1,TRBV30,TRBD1,CAWSKSRTGEAFF,TGTGCCTGGAGTAAATCTCGGACAGGAGAAGCTTTCTTT
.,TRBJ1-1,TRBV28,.,CASSSRNRRAFF,TGTGCCAGCAGTTCAAGAAATAGGAGAGCTTTCTTT
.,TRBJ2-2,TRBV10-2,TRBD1,CASSEVRDRGPGELFF,TGCGCCAGCAGTGAGGTTAGGGACAGGGGTCCCGGGGAGCTGTTTTTT
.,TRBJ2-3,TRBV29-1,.,CSFTKGGLADTQYF,TGCAGCTTCACAAAAGGGGGTCTCGCAGATACGCAGTATTTT
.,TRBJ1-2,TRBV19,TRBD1,CASTPRDRVNRNYGYTF,TGTGCCAGTACCCCCCGGGACAGGGTTAACCGGAACTATGGCTACACCTTC
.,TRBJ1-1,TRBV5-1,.,CASTPPGGFHEAFF,TGCGCCAGCACTCCTCCCGGGGGTTTTCATGAAGCTTTCTTT
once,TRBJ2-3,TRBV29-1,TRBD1,CSVVRGQAGDTQYF,TGCAGCGTTGTTCGGGGACAGGCGGGAGATACGCAGTATTTT
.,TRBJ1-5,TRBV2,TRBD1,CAIRDSNQPQHF,TGTGCCATCCGGGACAGTAATCAGCCCCAGCATTTT
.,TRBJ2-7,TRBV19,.,CASSPAGAATGNPTGEQYF,TGTGCCAGTAGTCCGGCTGGGGCCGCTACAGGGAATCCTACGGGCGAGCAGTACTTC
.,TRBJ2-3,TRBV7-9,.,CASRPSPVITSTDTQYF,TGTGCCAGCAGGCCCTCCCCCGTCATAACTAGCACAGATACGCAGTATTTT
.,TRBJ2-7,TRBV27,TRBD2,CASSLWGTSAVYEQYF,TGTGCCAGCAGTTTATGGGGGACTAGCGCCGTCTACGAGCAGTACTTC
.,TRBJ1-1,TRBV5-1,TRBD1,CASSSGQGWNTEAFF,TGCGCCAGCAGCTCAGGACAGGGGTGGAACACTGAAGCTTTCTTT
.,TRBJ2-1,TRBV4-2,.,CASSQDISGGLLNEQFF,TGTGCCAGCAGCCAAGATATTAGCGGAGGCCTTTTGAATGAGCAGTTCTTC
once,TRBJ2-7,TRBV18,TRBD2,CASSLTRRESSLYEQYF,TGTGCCAGCTCACTAACTAGGCGGGAGTCGTCTTTATACGAGCAGTACTTC
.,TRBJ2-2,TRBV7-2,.,CASSPLGDTGELFF,TGTGCCAGCAGCCCCCTCGGGGACACCGGGGAGCTGTTTTTT
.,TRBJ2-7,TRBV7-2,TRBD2,CASNKRGGSYEQYF,TGTGCCAGCAATAAACGGGGGGGCTCCTACGAGCAGTACTTC
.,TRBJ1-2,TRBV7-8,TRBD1,CASSLGDRGRYGYTF,TGTGCCAGCAGCTTAGGGGACAGGGGTAGATATGGCTACACCTTC
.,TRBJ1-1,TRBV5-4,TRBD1,CASSLAGGLTEAFF,TGTGCCAGCAGCTTGGCAGGGGGCTTAACTGAAGCTTTCTTT
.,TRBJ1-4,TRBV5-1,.,CASSLADGGRNEKLFF,TGCGCCAGCAGCTTGGCCGACGGGGGGAGAAATGAAAAACTGTTTTTT
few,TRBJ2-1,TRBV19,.,CASSTNPGNEQFF,TGTGCCAGTAGTACGAATCCAGGGAACGAGCAGTTCTTC
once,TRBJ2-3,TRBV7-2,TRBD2,CASRASGSTDTQYF,TGTGCCAGCAGGGCTAGCGGGTCCACAGATACGCAGTATTTT
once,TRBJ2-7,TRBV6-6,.,CASSYTGYEQYF,TGTGCCAGCAGTTACACGGGTTACGAGCAGTACTTC
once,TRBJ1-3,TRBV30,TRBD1,CAWSGQGTPGNTIYF,TGTGCCTGGAGTGGACAGGGGACCCCTGGAAACACCATATATTTT